A selection of T cell receptor beta chains follows, all from one sample in a study of cytotoxic CD8 clonotypes in ibrutinib-treated CLL. This table comes from immunoSEQ multiplex PCR, and its TCRdb copy is limited to in-frame clones, with some not included. The repertoire has 20,000 to 25,000 clones, approximately 68% of them found once; the top ten carry under 35%. Sequencing was performed on PBMCs, taken after 24 months of ibrutinib treatment. These receptors were taken from a human donor with chronic lymphocytic leukemia. Each CDR3 is given with its conserved first and last residue. The D gene is left open where the match is weak. Not all rows give a size; the values are once, few, many and, for expanded clones, a class.

TRBJ2-1 | NA | NA | TRBV27 | TGTGCCAGCAGTCCTACCTGGAGCTCCTACAATGAGCAGTTCTTC | CASSPTWSSYNEQFF
TRBJ2-1 | NA | NA | TRBV7-9 | TGTGCCAGCGAGCTTAGGGCTAGCATAGGGTACAATGAGCAGTTCTTC | CASELRASIGYNEQFF
TRBJ2-7 | few | NA | TRBV19 | TGTGCCAGTAGTCTTTCACTTGGGCACCTACCCTCCGAGCAGTACTTC | CASSLSLGHLPSEQYF
TRBJ1-1 | NA | NA | TRBV4-1 | TGCGCCAGCAGCTTCGGGCCACGGGAAGCTTTCTTT | CASSFGPREAFF
TRBJ1-1 | NA | TRBD1 | TRBV5-4 | TGTGCCAGCAGCGAGGGACAGGAGTTTGAAGCTTTCTTT | CASSEGQEFEAFF
TRBJ1-6 | NA | NA | TRBV11-2 | TGTGCCAGCAGCTTAGTAGGGTCCTCCGGGAATTCACCCCTCCACTTT | CASSLVGSSGNSPLHF
TRBJ2-3 | NA | NA | TRBV27 | TGTGCCAGCAGTCGAAGTTCTGGGGTCTCCGGTACGCAGTATTTT | CASSRSSGVSGTQYF
TRBJ2-7 | NA | NA | TRBV6-5 | TGTGCCAGCAGTTACAGCCTTTCCCCCTACGAGCAGTACTTC | CASSYSLSPYEQYF
TRBJ2-7 | few | TRBD1 | TRBV4-1 | TGCGCCAGCAGCCAGATCCAGGGACAGGGGAGGTCCTACGAGCAGTACTTC | CASSQIQGQGRSYEQYF
TRBJ1-6 | once | NA | TRBV7-8 | TGTGCCAGCAGCGAGCGAGGTAATTCACCCCTCCACTTT | CASSERGNSPLHF
TRBJ1-1 | NA | TRBD1 | TRBV7-2 | TGTGCCAGCAGGTATCAGGGGGCGAGGAAGACTGAAGCTTTCTTT | CASRYQGARKTEAFF
TRBJ1-5 | NA | NA | TRBV6-1 | TGTGCCAGCACTAGTCGGAGCAATCAGCCCCAGCATTTT | CASTSRSNQPQHF
TRBJ2-5 | NA | NA | TRBV6-5 | TGTGCCAGCAGTTACTCGTTCTCGAGCGGTAAAGAGACCCAGTACTTC | CASSYSFSSGKETQYF
TRBJ2-7 | once | NA | TRBV9 | TGTGCCAGCAGCGTAGAGGCCCACGAGCAGTACTTC | CASSVEAHEQYF
TRBJ1-3 | NA | TRBD1 | TRBV7-9 | TGTGCCAGCAGCTTAAAACAGGGGGCTGGAAACACCATATATTTT | CASSLKQGAGNTIYF
TRBJ1-5 | NA | TRBD1 | TRBV5-4 | TGTGCCAGCAGCAGGGACAGGGATCAGAGCCCCCAGCATTTT | CASSRDRDQSPQHF
TRBJ2-3 | NA | NA | TRBV14 | TGTGCCAGCAGCCTACAGGAACGCACAGATACGCAGTATTTT | CASSLQERTDTQYF
TRBJ1-5 | few | TRBD1 | TRBV19 | TGTGCCAGTATTCCGGGACAGGGGTTTTCTCAGCCCCAGCATTTT | CASIPGQGFSQPQHF
TRBJ2-1 | medium-sized | NA | TRBV4-2 | TGTGCCAGCAGCCAGGGTAGCTTCAATGAGCAGTTCTTC | CASSQGSFNEQFF
TRBJ2-7 | NA | NA | TRBV6-1 | TGTGCCAGCAGTGGGACTTCCCCTCGTAACGAGCAGTACTTC | CASSGTSPRNEQYF
TRBJ2-3 | NA | NA | TRBV7-9 | TGTGCCAGCAGCTTTCCCGGGAGCACAGATACGCAGTATTTT | CASSFPGSTDTQYF
TRBJ2-3 | NA | TRBD1 | TRBV10-3 | TGTGCCATCAGTGATTCGAGGGGGCAGACAGATACGCAGTATTTT | CAISDSRGQTDTQYF
TRBJ2-1 | once | NA | TRBV27 | TGTGCCAGCAGTTCGTCGGGGCCATCCTACAATGAGCAGTTCTTC | CASSSSGPSYNEQFF
TRBJ1-5 | NA | NA | TRBV9 | TGTGCCAGCAGCGTAGGCCCTTATAGCAATCAGCCCCAGCATTTT | CASSVGPYSNQPQHF
TRBJ1-4 | few | NA | TRBV29-1 | TGCAGCGTTGAAGATCGAGGGCGAGGGGAAAAACTGTTTTTT | CSVEDRGRGEKLFF
TRBJ1-1 | NA | TRBD1 | TRBV19 | TGTGCCAGTAGTACCGGACAGGACTACACTGAAGCTTTCTTT | CASSTGQDYTEAFF
TRBJ2-4 | NA | NA | TRBV25-1 | TGTGCCAGCAGTGAGGGTCCAGGGTACGCAAACATTCAGTACTTC | CASSEGPGYANIQYF
TRBJ1-5 | NA | NA | TRBV5-6 | TGTGCCAGCAGCTTGGCCGCGAAGGTTCATAAGGGCTCCCAGCATTTT | CASSLAAKVHKGSQHF
TRBJ1-1 | NA | TRBD1 | TRBV19 | TGTGCCAGTAGTATAGTCGGAAACAGGGGGCAGGCTGAAGCTTTCTTT | CASSIVGNRGQAEAFF
TRBJ2-6 | NA | NA | TRBV19 | TGTGCCAGTAGTCCCCAGGACTCTGGGGCCAACGTCCTGACTTTC | CASSPQDSGANVLTF
TRBJ1-1 | NA | NA | TRBV11-2 | TGTGCCAGCAGCTTGGCGCTTGGAGCCGTGGGGACTGAAGCTTTCTTT | CASSLALGAVGTEAFF
TRBJ1-1 | NA | TRBD1 | TRBV18 | TGTGCCAGCTCACCATTCCGGGACAGTGAAGCTTTCTTT | CASSPFRDSEAFF
TRBJ1-2 | NA | NA | TRBV6-1 | TGTGCCAGCGGTTTGAGAGGGGCAGGGGGCTACACCTTC | CASGLRGAGGYTF
TRBJ1-3 | few | NA | TRBV2 | TGTGCCAGCACCCCGGTGGGACGGGCTGGAAACACCATATATTTT | CASTPVGRAGNTIYF
TRBJ2-5 | NA | NA | TRBV5-6 | TGTGCCAGCAGCTTGCGGGGGGCATGGAGAGAGACCCAGTACTTC | CASSLRGAWRETQYF
TRBJ2-7 | NA | NA | TRBV5-4 | TGTGCCAGCAGCCTCATGGGAGAGGGCCTCGAGCAGTACTTC | CASSLMGEGLEQYF
TRBJ1-5 | few | NA | TRBV18 | TGTGCCAGCTCACCTACAGGACAGCCCCAGCATTTT | CASSPTGQPQHF
TRBJ1-3 | NA | NA | TRBV19 | TGTGCCAGTACAGGGCTACACTCTGGAAACACCATATATTTT | CASTGLHSGNTIYF
TRBJ1-6 | NA | NA | TRBV30 | TGTGCCGGGTACAGGGATCCCGGTTCACCCCTCCACTTT | CAGYRDPGSPLHF
TRBJ1-4 | NA | NA | TRBV18 | TGTGCCAGCTCACCAGATCCCGGCGAAAAACTGTTTTTT | CASSPDPGEKLFF
TRBJ2-7 | NA | TRBD2 | TRBV28 | TGTGCCACCGGACTAGCGGGGGGGCGAGAGCAGTACTTC | CATGLAGGREQYF
TRBJ1-2 | NA | NA | TRBV18 | TGTGCCAGCTCACCACCCGGACAGATAATAAGCGGCTACACCTTC | CASSPPGQIISGYTF
TRBJ1-3 | NA | NA | TRBV29-1 | TGCAGCGTGTTGGGGGATTCTGGAAACACCATATATTTT | CSVLGDSGNTIYF
TRBJ1-4 | NA | NA | TRBV5-1 | TGCGCCAGCCGCCTCCAACAGGGTCGAAATGAAAAACTGTTTTTT | CASRLQQGRNEKLFF
TRBJ1-4 | NA | NA | TRBV9 | TGTGCCAGCAGCGTAGCATCAACTAATGAAAAACTGTTTTTT | CASSVASTNEKLFF
TRBJ1-1 | once | NA | TRBV2 | TGTGCCAGCAGTGAAATGCAGGGGACAAACACTGAAGCTTTCTTT | CASSEMQGTNTEAFF
TRBJ1-1 | few | NA | TRBV5-6 | TGTGCCAGCAGCTTGGGAGGGGGACACTCTGAAGCTTTCTTT | CASSLGGGHSEAFF
TRBJ2-3 | NA | NA | TRBV5-5 | TGTGCCAGCAGCTCTCCCGTCGGGGTTTCCACAGATACGCAGTATTTT | CASSSPVGVSTDTQYF